Shown below are 25 T cell receptor beta chains from a single sample sequenced in a study of blood T cell repertoires in COVID-19. Profiled with immunoSEQ multiplex PCR; TCRdb holds only in-frame clones, not every one. This sample yields about 220,000 clones, of which 82% are seen a single time; about 3.6% belongs to the top ten. Sequencing was carried out using peripheral blood. These receptors were obtained from a woman of 80 years or more with acute or convalescent COVID-19.

The J gene is TRBJ2-1, the V gene TRBV7-9; D unresolved. V gave up 4 bases and J gave up 8 bases, with 12 bases separating them. This CDR3 region has 13 residues. Germline V gene data show CDR1 as SEHNR and CDR2 as FQNEAQ (reference sequence). The CDR3 DNA follows: TGTGCCAGCAGCTCCGACACCGCCTATGAGCAGTTCTTC. It is translated as CASSSDTAYEQFF.

This clone was observed a handful of times. Other DNA sequences in this sample translate to the same CDR3. V usage is TRBV15 and J usage is TRBJ1-2, with D hard to call. V lost 0 bases to trimming and J lost 2 bases, with 7 bases between them. The CDR3 consists of 14 residues. From germline, CDR1 is LNHNV and CDR2 YYDKDF (reference sequence). CDR3 sequence (DNA): TGTGCCACCAGCAGAGATCGGAGGAACTATGGCTACACCTTC. This encodes CATSRDRRNYGYTF.

The gene calls are TRBV28 and TRBJ2-6; D remains unclear. The CDR3 sequence is 16 residues long. Per the germline V gene, CDR1 is MDHEN and CDR2 is SYDVKM. V lost 2 bases, J lost 0 bases, and 8 bases lay in between. CDR3 loop: CASSLVFSSGANVLTF. The CDR3 DNA reads TGTGCCAGCAGTTTAGTTTTCAGCTCTGGGGCCAACGTCCTGACTTTC. Variable domain in full (rest from reference TRBV28 and TRBJ2-6): DVKVTQSSRYLVKRTGEKVFLECVQDMDHENMFWYRQDPGLGLRLIYFSYDVKMKEKGDIPEGYSVSREKKERFSLILESASTNQTSMYLCASSLVFSSGANVLTFGAGSRLTVL.

This rearrangement joins TRBV6-5 to TRBJ1-1; D is perhaps TRBD1 (6 bases). V dropped 2 bases and J dropped 3 bases, with 13 bases sitting between them. CDR1 MNHEY and CDR2 SVGAGI come from the germline V gene. The CDR3 covers 15 residues. In DNA form, the CDR3 reads TGTGCCAGCAGTTACACAGGGATAGGCGACACTGAAGCTTTCTTT. It is translated as CASSYTGIGDTEAFF.

V usage is TRBV28 and J usage is TRBJ1-1, with TRBD1 as a possible D gene (6 bases). V was shortened by 3 bases and J by 5 bases, with 13 bases between the two germline ends. The CDR3 is made up of 14 amino acids. Germline values: CDR1 MDHEN, CDR2 SYDVKM. The CDR3 is CASSFGGLVTEAFF. For the CDR3, the DNA is TGTGCCAGCAGTTTCGGGGGGCTGGTAACTGAAGCTTTCTTT.

The chain has TRBV7-2 and TRBJ1-6; tentatively, D is TRBD1 (5 bases). Trimming took 7 bases from V and 6 from J, leaving 16 bases between them. The CDR3 consists of 15 residues. Germline-derived CDR1 and CDR2 are SGHTA and FQGNSA. CDR3 sequence: CASTTLRGSNSPLHF. CDR3 in DNA: TGTGCCAGCACCACCCTCCGGGGGTCTAATTCACCCCTCCACTTT.

The CDR3 protein is CASSKGLVEETQYF. CDR3 bases: TGTGCCAGCAGCAAGGGACTAGTCGAAGAGACCCAGTACTTC. The chain uses TRBV5-4 and TRBJ2-5; 8 bases fit TRBD2. Trimming at V came to 4 bases and at J to 3 bases, leaving 5 bases not matched to a gene. This CDR3 is built from 14 residues. CDR1 and CDR2 (germline): SGHNT, YYREEE (reference sequence).

Written as DNA, the CDR3 is TGCGCCAGCAGCTTGGCCGGGGGTCACTACGAGCAGTACTTC. It is translated as CASSLAGGHYEQYF. This chain connects TRBV5-1 to TRBJ2-7; the D gene is possibly TRBD2 (6 bases). The germline V gene has CDR1 SGHRS and CDR2 YFSETQ. V lost 0 bases to trimming and J lost 3 bases, with 10 bases between them. The CDR3 consists of 14 residues. Combining the CDR3 with reference TRBV5-1 and TRBJ2-7 gives the whole variable domain KAGVTQTPRYLIKTRGQQVTLSCSPISGHRSVSWYQQTPGQGLQFLFEYFSETQRNKGNFPGRFSGRQFSNSRSEMNVSTLELGDSALYLCASSLAGGHYEQYFGPGTRLTVT.

J is TRBJ1-1 and V is TRBV10-3; 7 bases fit TRBD1. V trimming: 8 bases; J trimming: 2 bases; junction bases outside the gene matches: 8. Germline assignment: CDR1 ENHRY and CDR2 SYGVKD. The CDR3 covers 14 residues. The chain's CDR3 is CAIGVQGRNTEAFF. In nucleotides, the CDR3 is TGTGCCATCGGGGTACAGGGGAGAAACACTGAAGCTTTCTTT.

This clone was counted once. The chain joins TRBV5-1 to TRBJ2-7; 7 bases line up with TRBD1. Per germline, CDR1 SGHRS and CDR2 YFSETQ. The CDR3 runs to 14 residues. V shed 5 bases, J shed 3 bases, and the junction held 8 bases outside the gene matches. The CDR3 DNA reads as TGCGCCAGCAGTCGACAGGGTGAGAACTACGAGCAGTACTTC. Translated: CASSRQGENYEQYF.

The chain carries TRBV3-1 (or the pseudogene TRBV3-2) and TRBJ2-1; 8 nucleotides align to TRBD2. V shed 6 bases and J 5 bases; nucleotides not matched to a gene: 6. The CDR3 runs to 14 residues. Germline V gene data show CDR1 as LGHDT and CDR2 as YNNKEL (reference sequence). The CDR3, as DNA: TGTGCCAGCAGTCTTAGCGGGACTGACAATGAGCAGTTCTTC. Its protein is CASSLSGTDNEQFF.

The V call is TRBV9, the J call TRBJ1-2; D might be TRBD1 (6 bases). The germline V gene has CDR1 SGDLS and CDR2 YYNGEE. V lost 2 bases to trimming and J lost 8 bases, with 16 bases between them. The CDR3 extends over 14 amino acids. Here the CDR3 reads CASSVISDSGGYTF. DNA of the CDR3: TGTGCCAGCAGCGTGATCTCGGACAGTGGCGGCTACACCTTC.

The chain links TRBV3-1 (or the pseudogene TRBV3-2) to TRBJ2-7; 8 nucleotides match TRBD1. This CDR3 region has 14 residues. CDR1 and CDR2 from the germline V gene are LGHDT and YNNKEL (reference sequence). J lost 6 bases, V lost 3 bases, and 7 bases had no gene match. Here the CDR3 DNA reads TGTGCCAGCAGCCAGGGCAGGGGGCCGAGCGAGCAGTACTTC. It yields the protein CASSQGRGPSEQYF.

The chain recombines TRBV29-1 with TRBJ1-5; 10 nucleotides line up with TRBD1. The CDR3 is made up of 17 amino acids. Germline values: CDR1 SQVTM, CDR2 ANQGSEA. V trimming: 7 bases; J trimming: 0 bases; junction bases outside the gene matches: 12. CDR3 region: CSAIWGTGVYSNQPQHF. The CDR3 region has the DNA TGCAGCGCGATTTGGGGGACAGGGGTCTATAGCAATCAGCCCCAGCATTTT.

The chain employs TRBV28 and TRBJ2-1, with TRBD1 matching over 9 bases. The germline gives CDR1 MDHEN, CDR2 SYDVKM. This CDR3 is 14 amino acids long. Germline trimming cut 2 bases from V and 13 bases from J; bases unmatched to any gene: 9. The CDR3 nucleotides read TGTGCCAGCAGTTTAGGGGACAGGGAAGGTGGACAGTTCTTC. The encoded protein is CASSLGDREGGQFF.

V gene TRBV27 combines with J gene TRBJ2-4, with 8 bases matching TRBD1. V lost 4 bases, J lost 0 bases, and 17 bases stayed unmatched. The CDR3 loop spans 20 amino acids. CDR1 is MNHEY and CDR2 is SMNVEV in the germline V gene (reference sequence). In nucleotides, the CDR3 is TGTGCCAGCAGTTCAGGATTCCGTTTACTCAGGGGGCAAGCCAAAAACATTCAGTACTTC. This encodes CASSSGFRLLRGQAKNIQYF.

V gene TRBV21-1 combines with J gene TRBJ1-1. TRBV21-1 is designated a pseudogene. This CDR3 contains 13 residues. DNA of the CDR3: TGTGCCAGCAGCAAAAGTCGAGGGACTGAAGCTTTCTTT. Translation gives CASSKSRGTEAFF.

V usage is TRBV6-5 and J usage is TRBJ2-3, with 8 bases fitting TRBD2. Losses at the gene ends were 4 bases for V and 0 bases for J; bases not matched to a gene: 3. The germline V gene encodes CDR1 MNHEY and CDR2 SVGAGI. The CDR3 has 15 residues. CDR3 residues: CASSLAGQSTDTQYF. For the CDR3, the DNA is TGTGCCAGCAGTTTAGCGGGGCAGAGCACAGATACGCAGTATTTT.

The V gene is TRBV5-1, the J gene TRBJ1-2, with 9 bases that match TRBD1. The germline CDR1 and CDR2 sequences are SGHRS and YFSETQ. The CDR3 spans 15 residues. Unmatched junction bases numbered 5, after V lost 4 bases and J lost 1 base. The DNA for the CDR3 is TGCGCCAGCAGCCCAACAGGGGGCGGTAACTATGGCTACACCTTC. Translated, it gives CASSPTGGGNYGYTF.

The chain employs TRBV6-1 and TRBJ1-2; weak D call: TRBD1 (6 bases). Deletions cut 7 bases from V and 0 bases from J, with 15 bases between. The CDR3 length is 15 residues. Germline CDR1 reads MNHNS; CDR2 reads SASEGT. This CDR3 is CASTLDRTTNYGYTF. CDR3 in DNA: TGTGCCAGCACTCTTGACAGGACCACTAACTATGGCTACACCTTC.

The chain combines TRBV3-1 (or the pseudogene TRBV3-2) with TRBJ2-1, with D hard to call. The CDR3 is made up of 13 amino acids. The V end lost 2 bases, the J end lost 5 bases, and 7 bases lay between the germline ends. Germline CDR1 LGHDT, CDR2 YNNKEL (reference sequence). The CDR3 bases are TGTGCCAGCAGCCAACTACTGAACAATGAGCAGTTCTTC. It specifies CASSQLLNNEQFF.

This clone was detected once. The chain combines TRBV6-5 with TRBJ2-7; the match to TRBD1 covers 9 bases. Germline CDR1 and CDR2: MNHEY and SVGAGI. The CDR3 consists of 15 residues. V gave up 1 base and J gave up 5 bases; unmatched junction bases: 6. CDR3 coding DNA: TGTGCCAGCAGTTACTGGGGGACAGGGAAGGACGAGCAGTACTTC. It translates to CASSYWGTGKDEQYF.

The chain couples TRBV5-3 to TRBJ2-3; TRBD2 agrees at 12 bases. TRBV5-3 is an open reading frame, and its role is uncertain. V lost 3 bases, J lost 6 bases, and 5 bases stayed unmatched. This CDR3 has 15 residues. CDR3 nucleotides: TGTGCCAGAAGCTGGGGACTAGCGGGCCCCGATACGCAGTATTTT. Its protein product is CARSWGLAGPDTQYF.

This clone appeared a few times. The V gene is TRBV19, the J gene TRBJ2-1; 10 bases are a match to TRBD2. V trimming: 5 bases; J trimming: 10 bases; junction bases outside the gene matches: 8. CDR3 length: 14 residues. Germline V gene lookup returns CDR1 LNHDA and CDR2 SQIVND (reference sequence). Here the CDR3 reads CASSRTSGVVEQFF. DNA of the CDR3: TGTGCCAGTAGTCGTACTAGCGGGGTTGTGGAGCAGTTCTTC.

The chain carries TRBV2 and TRBJ2-7; D possibly corresponds to TRBD1 (6 bases). The V end lost 6 bases, the J end lost 3 bases, and 9 bases lay between the germline ends. CDR3 size: 12 residues. CDR1 is SNHLY, CDR2 FYNNEI, per germline. The CDR3 coding sequence is TGTGCCAGCAGCTGGACAGTCTACGAGCAGTACTTC. Encoded protein: CASSWTVYEQYF.